This T cell receptor beta chain appears in the sequencing data of a study of cytomegalovirus exposure and HLA in healthy donors. Only one count was recorded for this clone. Its cognate antigen is unknown. Healthy bone marrow donors made up the cohort. V shed 7 bases and J 3 bases; nucleotides not matched to a gene: 2. The germline V gene has CDR1 SQVTM and CDR2 ANQGSEA. The CDR3 extends over 11 amino acids. The PCR made use of 60 Vbeta and 13 Jbeta primers. Sequenced by immunoSEQ multiplex PCR; TCRdb stores in-frame clones only, minus some. This sample has roughly 160,000 clones, with roughly 84% found just once. Study-wide findings and caveats: Using a false discovery rate of 0.05, a later analysis showed that approximately 17,000 TCR beta sequences were associated with HLA alleles. Segments of the TCR beta V type were, in most cases, productive about 87% or about 30% of the time in an earlier analysis. Excluded: some indistinguishable V segments such as TRBV6-2 and TRBV6-3.

The TCR originated in a man aged 25-40 years in good health and CMV-seronegative. Sequenced input: PBMCs. The chain has TRBV29-1 and TRBJ1-2; 7 nucleotides line up with TRBD1. The CDR3: CSAGQDYGYTF. The CDR3 DNA reads TGCAGCGCTGGACAGGACTATGGCTACACCTTC.